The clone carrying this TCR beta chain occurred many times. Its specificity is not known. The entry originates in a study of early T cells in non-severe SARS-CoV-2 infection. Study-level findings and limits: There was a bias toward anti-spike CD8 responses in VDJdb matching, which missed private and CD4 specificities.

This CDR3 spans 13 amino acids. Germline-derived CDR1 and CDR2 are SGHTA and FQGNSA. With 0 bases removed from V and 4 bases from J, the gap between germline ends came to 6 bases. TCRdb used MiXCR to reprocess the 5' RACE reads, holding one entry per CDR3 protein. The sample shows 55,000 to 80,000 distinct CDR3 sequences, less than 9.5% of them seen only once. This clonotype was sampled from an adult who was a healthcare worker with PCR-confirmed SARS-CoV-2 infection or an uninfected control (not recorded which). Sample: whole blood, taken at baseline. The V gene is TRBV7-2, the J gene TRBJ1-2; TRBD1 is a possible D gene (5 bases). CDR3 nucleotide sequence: TGTGCCAGCAGCTTAGCCGGGGGCTATGGCTACACCTTC. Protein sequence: CASSLAGGYGYTF.